The 4 T cell receptor beta chains below all came from one sample that was sequenced in a study of blood T cells in healthy people across ages. Next came a second PCR, run for about 7 to 12 cycles, which used a sample-barcoded 5' primer along with a J-beta primer mix. TCRdb re-derived calls from the 5' RACE reads in MiXCR, one entry per CDR3 protein. In the table there are under 1,000,000 distinct CDR3 sequences, about 47% of which are singletons. The sequencing input was blood. The receptors were sampled from an elderly man in good health.

This clonotype came up a few times. J is TRBJ1-2 and V is TRBV7-3; D is ambiguous. The germline gives CDR1 SGHTA, CDR2 FQGTGA. Trimming removed 5 bases from V and 1 base from J, with 11 bases in between. The CDR3 runs 14 residues. This CDR3 reads CASSPGSVNYGYTF. In nucleotides, the CDR3 is TGTGCCAGCAGCCCTGGTTCAGTTAACTATGGCTACACCTTC.

This chain connects TRBV9 to TRBJ2-3; D might be TRBD2 (5 bases). The CDR3 sequence is 15 residues long. V lost 4 bases and J lost 4, with 16 bases in between. Germline V gene sequence: CDR1 SGDLS, CDR2 YYNGEE. The CDR3 loop is CASSSMGVLSDTQYF. CDR3 in DNA: TGTGCCAGCAGCTCCATGGGAGTTCTGTCAGATACGCAGTATTTT.

The table lists this clonotype with many counts. V usage is TRBV28 and J usage is TRBJ2-7; a possible D gene is TRBD1 (6 bases). V lost 7 bases and J 3 bases, leaving 7 bases between the germline ends. The CDR3 is made up of 11 amino acids. The germline gives CDR1 MDHEN, CDR2 SYDVKM. CDR3 sequence: CASTRGYEQYF. The CDR3 region has the DNA TGTGCCAGCACCAGGGGCTACGAGCAGTACTTC. The full variable domain, with the rest looked up from reference TRBV28 and TRBJ2-7, is DVKVTQSSRYLVKRTGEKVFLECVQDMDHENMFWYRQDPGLGLRLIYFSYDVKMKEKGDIPEGYSVSREKKERFSLILESASTNQTSMYLCASTRGYEQYFGPGTRLTVT.

The rearrangement links TRBV10-3 to TRBJ1-6, with 7 bases that match TRBD1. There are 13 residues in the CDR3. The V gene end was trimmed by 7 bases and the J gene end by 7 bases; junction bases not matched to a gene: 4. Germline V gives CDR1 ENHRY, CDR2 SYGVKD. The CDR3 here is CAIKPRGNSPLHF. DNA of the CDR3: TGTGCCATCAAACCCAGGGGGAATTCACCCCTCCACTTT.